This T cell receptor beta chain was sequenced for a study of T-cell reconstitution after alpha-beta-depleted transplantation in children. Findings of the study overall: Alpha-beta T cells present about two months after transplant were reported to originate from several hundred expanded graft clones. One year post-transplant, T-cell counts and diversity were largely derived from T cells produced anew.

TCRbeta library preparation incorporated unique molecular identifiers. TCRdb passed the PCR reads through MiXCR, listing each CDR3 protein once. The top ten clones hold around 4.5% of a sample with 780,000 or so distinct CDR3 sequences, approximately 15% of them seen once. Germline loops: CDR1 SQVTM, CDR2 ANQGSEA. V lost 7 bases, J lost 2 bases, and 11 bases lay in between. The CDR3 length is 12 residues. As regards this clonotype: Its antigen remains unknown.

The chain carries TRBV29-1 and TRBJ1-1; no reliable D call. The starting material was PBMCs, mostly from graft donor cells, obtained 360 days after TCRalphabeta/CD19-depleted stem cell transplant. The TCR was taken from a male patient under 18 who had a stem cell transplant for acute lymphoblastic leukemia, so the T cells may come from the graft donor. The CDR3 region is CSAPGVNTEAFF. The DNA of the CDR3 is TGCAGCGCCCCGGGCGTAAACACTGAAGCTTTCTTT.